The clone carrying this T cell receptor (beta chain) was recorded a few times. Its antigen remains unidentified. V dropped 2 bases and J dropped 3 bases, with 10 bases sitting between them. This CDR3 has 14 residues. Germline assignment: CDR1 LNHDA and CDR2 SQIVND (reference sequence). This record belongs to a study of T cells after yellow fever vaccination. General study results and limits: Among all clonotypes, a small share was observed in both CD4 and CD8 compartments. Among primary-vaccination clones, most reappeared after the booster, at about 95% for CD4 and more than 85% for CD8.

TCRdb fed the 5' RACE reads into MiXCR, producing one record per CDR3 protein. The sample holds about 50,000 distinct CDR3 sequences, approximately 7% seen once. The input for sequencing was CD8+ T cells sorted from PBMCs, taken on the day of the first yellow fever vaccination. This rearrangement joins TRBV19 to TRBJ2-5; the D call may be TRBD1 or TRBD2 (6 bases each). The receptor was derived from a man aged 18 to 35 who received the YFV17D yellow fever vaccine. CDR3 sequence reads: CASSIIGGEETQYF. For the CDR3, the DNA is TGTGCCAGTAGTATAATCGGGGGCGAAGAGACCCAGTACTTC. Full variable domain (missing parts from reference TRBV19 and TRBJ2-5): DGGITQSPKYLFRKEGQNVTLSCEQNLNHDAMYWYRQDPGQGLRLIYYSQIVNDFQKGDIAEGYSVSREKKESFPLTVTSAQKNPTAFYLCASSIIGGEETQYFGPGTRLLVL.